These T cell receptor beta chains were read from a single sample in a study of blood T cell repertoires in COVID-19. TCRdb keeps only in-frame clones here, not all; method: immunoSEQ multiplex PCR. The repertoire holds 45,000 or so clones, with almost 90% as singletons. The sequencing input was peripheral blood. These receptor sequences come from a human donor in a cohort sampled during active COVID-19. CDR3s leave out the opening cysteine and the closing phenylalanine or tryptophan. The D gene is left open where the match is weak. Where a row states a size, it is once, few, many or the class of an expanded clone; other rows omit it.

TRBJ2-7,.,TRBV6-5,few,11,ASRPRRDYEQY
TRBJ1-1,TRBD1,TRBV6-6,.,13,ASSPQGFSYTEAF
TRBJ1-1,TRBD1,TRBV12-3/TRBV12-4,.,10,ASNLQGGAAF
TRBJ1-6,.,TRBV4-3,.,15,ASSQGAGGTYNSPLH
TRBJ2-3,.,TRBV27,.,13,ASRRAGRSVDTQY
TRBJ1-4,TRBD1,TRBV27,.,11,ASRPQGWEKLF
TRBJ2-1,.,TRBV21-1,once,13,ASTNSGGPDNEQF
TRBJ2-7,TRBD1,TRBV4-3,.,12,ASSQGQGTYEQY
TRBJ1-1,.,TRBV21-1,.,14,ASSKDQWGVGTEAF
TRBJ2-1,TRBD1,TRBV10-3,.,11,AIHDRGKNEQF
TRBJ2-5,TRBD1,TRBV3-1/TRBV3-2,few,12,ASGRPGTAETQY
TRBJ2-7,.,TRBV9,.,11,ASSVAGAGEQY
TRBJ1-5,.,TRBV6-5,.,13,ASKKTATRNQPQH
TRBJ2-7,TRBD1,TRBV9,.,13,ASSPRDRGPHEQY
TRBJ2-2,TRBD1,TRBV29-1,.,11,SAGTVNTGELF
TRBJ1-1,.,TRBV6-6,.,12,ASSWTERGTEAF
TRBJ2-7,.,TRBV4-2,.,13,ASSPRVREQSEQY
TRBJ2-3,.,TRBV5-6,.,14,ASSFIGKGLTDTQY
TRBJ2-3,.,TRBV2,.,14,ASSELTGLTTDTQY
TRBJ2-3,.,TRBV7-6,.,12,ASSLAGGTDTQY
TRBJ2-2,.,TRBV9,once,15,ASSPEWGVLNTGELF
.,.,TRBV27,.,14,ASSLPFREPNYEQY
TRBJ2-7,TRBD1,TRBV9,.,12,ASSVENRGYEQY
TRBJ2-3,TRBD2,TRBV5-4,.,13,ASSLGNSGGDTQY
TRBJ2-3,.,TRBV5-1,.,13,ASSQTGESTDTQY
TRBJ2-7,.,TRBV10-2,.,10,ASSPDWNEQY
TRBJ2-7,TRBD1,TRBV5-6,few,10,ASSSQGNEQY
TRBJ2-7,.,TRBV19,.,10,ASSGQNYEQY
TRBJ1-4,.,TRBV19,.,12,ASSPGLISEKLF
TRBJ1-1,.,TRBV6-1,once,14,ASSEAGGVMNTEAF
TRBJ1-5,.,TRBV19,.,13,ASSPTDRFNQPQH
TRBJ2-7,.,TRBV3-1/TRBV3-2,.,13,ASSHQGGVPYEQY
TRBJ1-4,TRBD1,TRBV5-1,.,13,ASSPQGAGDEKLF
TRBJ2-7,.,TRBV4-3,.,11,ASSQDHEAEQY
TRBJ2-5,TRBD2,TRBV6-2/TRBV6-3,.,13,ASSSDQAGQETQY
TRBJ2-1,TRBD2,TRBV4-3,.,14,ASSQSTSGGVYEQF
TRBJ2-3,TRBD1,TRBV6-6,.,12,ASSYRQGADTQY
TRBJ1-2,TRBD1,TRBV27,.,14,ASSTGGQGVYYGYT
TRBJ1-2,.,TRBV14,.,13,ASSQDTQGYYGYT
TRBJ2-3,.,TRBV14,.,14,ASSQKPGLGGDTQY
TRBJ2-5,.,TRBV4-1,few,12,ASSRLPSSETQY
TRBJ2-7,TRBD1,TRBV2,.,13,ASSADRGRLYEQY
TRBJ2-3,.,TRBV28,once,12,ASLGAGNGDTQY
TRBJ1-1,.,TRBV9,once,11,ASSVEARTEAF
TRBJ2-3,.,TRBV30,.,10,AGTPNTDTQY
TRBJ2-7,TRBD2,TRBV5-1,.,11,ATRGGTSGEQY
TRBJ2-3,TRBD1,TRBV6-2/TRBV6-3,.,19,ASSYTARGTGGQFGTDTQY
TRBJ2-5,.,TRBV7-2,.,12,ASSPQTVKETQY
TRBJ1-2,.,TRBV6-6,.,12,ASIRQTGNYGYT
TRBJ1-1,TRBD1,TRBV6-5,.,13,ASTTGGALNTEAF
TRBJ1-2,TRBD1,TRBV19,.,11,ASTRTGNYGYT
TRBJ1-2,TRBD1,TRBV7-9,.,14,ASSPLQGRLSYGYT
TRBJ1-5,.,TRBV19,few,15,ASSGQRAGGSNQPQH
TRBJ1-1,TRBD1,TRBV10-3,.,11,AIRRDRQTEAF
TRBJ2-5,TRBD1,TRBV12-3/TRBV12-4,.,11,ASSARQGETQY
TRBJ2-1,TRBD2,TRBV5-6,.,10,ASSFGGYEQF
TRBJ2-3,.,TRBV9,.,12,ASSVDQITDTQY
TRBJ2-1,TRBD1,TRBV7-2,.,13,ASSLAGQGAHEQF